The source of this T cell receptor beta chain is a study of cytomegalovirus exposure and HLA in healthy donors. Study outcomes and limitations: According to a later analysis, most TCR beta chains associated with CMV appeared HLA-restricted. CMV serostatus was the only immune exposure information that was available.

This CDR3 has 15 residues. With V trimmed by 4 bases and J by 5 bases, 5 bases remained unmatched. Germline V CDR1 and CDR2: SGHTA, FQGTGA. On this clone itself: Its antigen is not identified.

PCR involved 60 Vbeta and 13 Jbeta primers. Libraries were prepared by immunoSEQ multiplex PCR; TCRdb keeps only in-frame clonotypes and omits some of them. The table shows about 140,000 clones, with around 80% occurring only once. This chain connects TRBV7-3 to TRBJ2-1, with 10 bases matching TRBD2. Sequencing was performed on PBMCs. The origin of this receptor is a woman aged 50 to 60 in good health and CMV-seropositive. Here the CDR3 reads CASSSLAGGDNEQFF. The CDR3 nucleotides are TGTGCCAGCAGCTCCTTAGCGGGGGGCGACAATGAGCAGTTCTTC.